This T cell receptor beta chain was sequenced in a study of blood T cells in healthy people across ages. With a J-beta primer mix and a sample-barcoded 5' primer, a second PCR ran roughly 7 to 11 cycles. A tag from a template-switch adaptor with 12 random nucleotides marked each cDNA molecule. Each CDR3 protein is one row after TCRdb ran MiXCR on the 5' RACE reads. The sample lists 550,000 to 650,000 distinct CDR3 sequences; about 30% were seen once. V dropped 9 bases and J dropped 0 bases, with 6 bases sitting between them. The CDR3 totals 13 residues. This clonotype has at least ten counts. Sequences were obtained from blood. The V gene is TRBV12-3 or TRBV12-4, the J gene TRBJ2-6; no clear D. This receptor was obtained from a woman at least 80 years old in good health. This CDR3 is CASKYSGANVLTF. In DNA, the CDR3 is TGTGCCAGTAAATACTCTGGGGCCAACGTCCTGACTTTC.